This is a list of T cell receptor beta chains from one sample in a study of OX40 agonist ivuxolimab in advanced cancers. TCRdb keeps only in-frame clones here, not all; method: immunoSEQ multiplex PCR. The table records 70,000 or so clones, roughly 90% of them present only once. This specimen consisted of CD4+ or CD8+ T cells sorted from blood, obtained in a trial of the OX40 agonist ivuxolimab. These receptors originate from an adult with an advanced solid tumor such as melanoma, head and neck, liver or kidney cancer. Both conserved end residues are part of each CDR3. Fields, in order: clone size, J gene, D gene, V gene, CDR3 DNA, CDR3 protein. A D gene is named only where the DNA matches it firmly. Where a row states a size, it is once, few, many or the class of an expanded clone; other rows omit it.

. | TRBJ2-1 | . | TRBV19 | TGTGCCAGTAGTTTCCAGAGCTCCTACAATGAGCAGTTCTTC | CASSFQSSYNEQFF
. | TRBJ2-5 | . | TRBV7-2 | TGTGCCAGCAGCTTATTTAGTAATGGACCCCAAGAGACCCAGTACTTC | CASSLFSNGPQETQYF
once | TRBJ2-5 | . | TRBV28 | TGTGCCAGCAGTTTGGGAGGACAAGAGACCCAGTACTTC | CASSLGGQETQYF
. | TRBJ2-3 | TRBD1 | TRBV7-2 | TGTGCCAGCAGCCCGGAAGGGACAGGATTTGAGTATTTT | CASSPEGTGFEYF
. | TRBJ1-1 | . | TRBV10-3 | TGTGCCATCAGTGAACGGGGGACTGAAGCTTTCTTT | CAISERGTEAFF
. | TRBJ1-4 | . | TRBV4-1 | TGCGCCAGCAGCCAAGACGGAAGGGGAGGTGAAAAACTGTTTTTT | CASSQDGRGGEKLFF
. | TRBJ2-3 | TRBD2 | TRBV10-3 | TGTGCCACCTTGGCCACTAGCGGGGGCACAGATACGCAGTATTTT | CATLATSGGTDTQYF
. | TRBJ1-1 | TRBD1 | TRBV28 | TGTGCCAGCAGTCTCAGTCCCGGGACAGGGTTGAACACTGAAGCTTTCTTT | CASSLSPGTGLNTEAFF
. | TRBJ1-2 | TRBD1 | TRBV25-1 | TGTGCCAGCAGTACATACAGGGGGCGAGGTGGCTACACCTTC | CASSTYRGRGGYTF
. | TRBJ2-3 | . | TRBV2 | TGTGCCAGCGGGGTTACACCAGATACGCAGTATTTT | CASGVTPDTQYF
. | TRBJ2-7 | . | TRBV5-6 | TGTGCCAGCAGCCGCATGTACGAGCAGTACTTC | CASSRMYEQYF
few | TRBJ2-2 | . | TRBV6-1 | TGTGCCAGCAGAACATCGAACACCGGGGAGCTGTTTTTT | CASRTSNTGELFF
. | TRBJ1-1 | TRBD1 | TRBV5-4 | TGTGCCAGCAGCACCAGAACAGGGGGGAACACTGAAGCTTTCTTT | CASSTRTGGNTEAFF
. | TRBJ2-7 | . | TRBV20-1 | TGCAGTGCTGGACTGTACGAGCAGTACTTC | CSAGLYEQYF
. | TRBJ1-4 | . | TRBV18 | TGTGCCAGCTCACCTGTTATCAAGGGGCCTGGAGAAAAACTGTTTTTT | CASSPVIKGPGEKLFF
. | TRBJ2-5 | . | TRBV5-6 | TGTGCCAGCAGCGGGGACCGAGAGACCCAGTACTTC | CASSGDRETQYF
. | TRBJ2-3 | TRBD2 | TRBV4-1 | TGCGCCAGCAGCCTTATGGCGAGCGGGGGTGCGGATACGCAGTATTTT | CASSLMASGGADTQYF
. | TRBJ1-1 | TRBD1 | TRBV28 | TGTGCCAGCAATAGGGACAGGGCGAACACTGAAGCTTTCTTT | CASNRDRANTEAFF
. | TRBJ2-5 | . | TRBV15 | TGTGCCACCAGCAGAGTAACCGCCGCAAGAGAGACCCAGTACTTC | CATSRVTAARETQYF
. | TRBJ2-3 | . | TRBV5-1 | TGCGCCAGCAGCTTAGGGGGAGTAGGGACAGATACGCAGTATTTT | CASSLGGVGTDTQYF
. | TRBJ1-6 | . | TRBV18 | TGTGCCAGCTCACCACCTGTCTCGAATTCACCCCTCCACTTT | CASSPPVSNSPLHF
. | TRBJ2-2 | TRBD1 | TRBV5-1 | TGCGCCAGCAGCTTGGATCGCCAGGGGGCGAACACCGGGGAGCTGTTTTTT | CASSLDRQGANTGELFF
. | TRBJ2-4 | . | TRBV18 | TGTGCCAGCTCACCAAGATCGGGGGATGCGAACATTCAGTACTTC | CASSPRSGDANIQYF
. | TRBJ1-1 | . | TRBV18 | TGTGCCAGCTCACCAGGAGTGGGCACTGAAGCTTTCTTT | CASSPGVGTEAFF
. | TRBJ1-1 | . | TRBV7-9 | TGTGCCAGCAGCTTACAGGAGAACACTGAAGCTTTCTTT | CASSLQENTEAFF
few | TRBJ1-1 | . | TRBV30 | TGTGCCTGGAGTGCATCGATACGGGGGAACACTGAAGCTTTCTTT | CAWSASIRGNTEAFF
. | TRBJ2-7 | . | TRBV21-1 | TGTGCCAGCAGCAACGAGCCCGGGCACCCAGGGGGATACGAGCAGTACTTC | CASSNEPGHPGGYEQYF
few | TRBJ2-3 | TRBD2 | TRBV29-1 | TGCAGCGTTGTCCGGACTAGCGGGAGGGGCACAGATACGCAGTATTTT | CSVVRTSGRGTDTQYF
. | TRBJ2-2 | . | TRBV11-3 | TGTGCCAGCAGCAACGGAGGGGACACCGGGGAGCTGTTTTTT | CASSNGGDTGELFF
. | TRBJ1-5 | . | TRBV2 | TGTGCCAGCAGCGGGGGCAATCAGCCCCAGCATTTT | CASSGGNQPQHF
. | TRBJ1-2 | TRBD1 | TRBV2 | TGTGCCAGCAGGGGCGGGGGACAGTATGGCTACACCTTC | CASRGGGQYGYTF
few | TRBJ1-2 | TRBD1 | TRBV7-9 | TGTGCCAGCAGCGAATCAGGGGGCTGGGACTATGGCTACACCTTC | CASSESGGWDYGYTF
. | TRBJ1-2 | . | TRBV27 | TGTGCCAGCAGTTATAAGCTAAGGGACTCTGGCTACACCTTC | CASSYKLRDSGYTF
. | TRBJ2-5 | TRBD2 | TRBV9 | TGTGCCAGCGGCCCGCATGGGGGGGGAGCTGAGACCCAGTACTTC | CASGPHGGGAETQYF
once | TRBJ1-3 | . | TRBV28 | TGTGCCAGCAGGGGGACTGGAAACACCATATATTTT | CASRGTGNTIYF
. | TRBJ2-3 | TRBD2 | TRBV29-1 | TGCAGCGTTGACGGCGCTAGCGGGGTCGCAGATACGCAGTATTTT | CSVDGASGVADTQYF
. | TRBJ1-3 | . | TRBV2 | TGTGCCAGCAGTGAGGGGGGAGCCGCAGGAGGAAACACCATATATTTT | CASSEGGAAGGNTIYF
. | TRBJ2-7 | . | TRBV29-1 | TGCAGCGTTAGCAGGGCCCACGAGCAGTACTTC | CSVSRAHEQYF
few | TRBJ1-5 | . | TRBV5-6 | TGTGCCAGCCAACAAGGGAATCAGCCCCAGCATTTT | CASQQGNQPQHF
. | TRBJ2-5 | TRBD1 | TRBV5-1 | TGCGCCAGCTCAAACAGGGGGTCAGAGACCCAGTACTTC | CASSNRGSETQYF
. | TRBJ2-5 | . | TRBV2 | TGTGCCAGCACTCCCGAGGGTCCAGAGACCCAGTACTTC | CASTPEGPETQYF
. | TRBJ1-1 | TRBD1 | TRBV28 | TGTGCCGTACCAGGGGGGACAGAAGACACTGAAGCTTTCTTT | CAVPGGTEDTEAFF
. | TRBJ2-6 | . | TRBV5-1 | TGCGCCAGCAGCTTCTCAGGGGCGGTGAGTGGGGCCAACGTCCTGACTTTC | CASSFSGAVSGANVLTF
. | TRBJ2-3 | . | TRBV11-2 | TGTGCCAGCAGCTTAGAGTTGCGACCGGCAATCGAAGATACGCAGTATTTT | CASSLELRPAIEDTQYF
. | TRBJ1-6 | . | TRBV28 | TGTGCCAGCAGCCCCTCCCACATATCACCCCTCCACTTT | CASSPSHISPLHF
. | TRBJ2-2 | . | TRBV19 | TGTGCCAGTAGTATAGATTACGGGAACACCGGGGAGCTGTTTTTT | CASSIDYGNTGELFF
once | TRBJ2-7 | . | TRBV7-9 | TGTGCCAGCAGCGAGACAGTCTACGAGCAGTACTTC | CASSETVYEQYF
. | TRBJ2-7 | TRBD1 | TRBV30 | TGTGCCACCTCCACCGGGACAGTCACTTCCGAGCAGTACTTC | CATSTGTVTSEQYF
. | TRBJ2-7 | . | TRBV2 | TGTGCCAGCAGGGGACAATCCTACGAGCAGTACTTC | CASRGQSYEQYF
. | TRBJ2-2 | . | TRBV6-1 | TGTGCCAGCAGGGAAACGAACACCGGGGAGCTGTTTTTT | CASRETNTGELFF
once | TRBJ2-7 | . | TRBV7-9 | TGTGCCAGCAGCACGGGGCCAGGTGCCGACGAGCAGTACTTC | CASSTGPGADEQYF